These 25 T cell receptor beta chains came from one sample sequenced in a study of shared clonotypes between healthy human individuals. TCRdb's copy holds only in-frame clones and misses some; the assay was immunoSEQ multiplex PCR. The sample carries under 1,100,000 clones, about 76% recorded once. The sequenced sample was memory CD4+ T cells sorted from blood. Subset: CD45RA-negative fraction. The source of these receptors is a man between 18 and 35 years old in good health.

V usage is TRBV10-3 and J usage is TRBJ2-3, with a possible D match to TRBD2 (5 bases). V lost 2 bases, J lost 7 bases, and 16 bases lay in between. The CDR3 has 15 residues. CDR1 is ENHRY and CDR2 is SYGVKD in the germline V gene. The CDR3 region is CAISEGLAKRYTQYF. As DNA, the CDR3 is TGTGCCATCAGTGAGGGGCTAGCCAAGAGGTATACGCAGTATTTT.

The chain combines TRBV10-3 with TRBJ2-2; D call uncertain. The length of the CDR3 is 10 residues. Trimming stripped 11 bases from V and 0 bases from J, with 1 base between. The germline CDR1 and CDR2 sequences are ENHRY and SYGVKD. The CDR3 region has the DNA TGTGCCCCGAACACCGGGGAGCTGTTTTTT. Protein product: CAPNTGELFF.

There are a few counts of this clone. The DNA for the CDR3 is TGTGCCAGCAGCTCCTTTCCGGGCTCTGGGGCCAACGTCCTGACTTTC. It translates to CASSSFPGSGANVLTF. V usage is TRBV7-3 and J usage is TRBJ2-6; no clear D gene. This CDR3 is built from 16 residues. Trimming pared 4 bases from V and 0 bases from J, leaving 10 bases between. Germline CDR1 is SGHTA and CDR2 is FQGTGA.

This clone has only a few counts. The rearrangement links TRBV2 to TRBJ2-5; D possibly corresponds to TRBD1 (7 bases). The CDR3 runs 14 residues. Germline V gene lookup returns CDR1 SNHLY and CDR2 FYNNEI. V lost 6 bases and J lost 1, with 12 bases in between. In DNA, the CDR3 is TGTGCCAGCAGGGGGGGACAGCCCCAAGAGACCCAGTACTTC. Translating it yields CASRGGQPQETQYF. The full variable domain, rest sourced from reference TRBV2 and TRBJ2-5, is EPEVTQTPSHQVTQMGQEVILRCVPISNHLYFYWYRQILGQKVEFLVSFYNNEISEKSEIFDDQFSVERPDGSNFTLKIRSTKLEDSAMYFCASRGGQPQETQYFGPGTRLLVL.

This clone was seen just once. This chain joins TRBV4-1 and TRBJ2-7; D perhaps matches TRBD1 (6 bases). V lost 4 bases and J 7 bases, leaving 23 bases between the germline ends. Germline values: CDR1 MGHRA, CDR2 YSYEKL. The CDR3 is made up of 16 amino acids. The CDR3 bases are TGCGCCAGCAGCCTTCACTCCCAGGGGCTTCCACGGGAGCAGTACTTC. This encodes CASSLHSQGLPREQYF.

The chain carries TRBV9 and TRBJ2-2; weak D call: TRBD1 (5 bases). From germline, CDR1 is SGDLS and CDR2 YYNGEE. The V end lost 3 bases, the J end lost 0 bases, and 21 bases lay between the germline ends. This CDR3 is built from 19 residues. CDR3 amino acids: CASSALSTATTTNTGELFF. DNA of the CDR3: TGTGCCAGCAGCGCCCTGTCGACAGCAACTACCACGAACACCGGGGAGCTGTTTTTT. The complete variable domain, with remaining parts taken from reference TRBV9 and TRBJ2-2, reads DSGVTQTPKHLITATGQRVTLRCSPRSGDLSVYWYQQSLDQGLQFLIQYYNGEERAKGNILERFSAQQFPDLHSELNLSSLELGDSALYFCASSALSTATTTNTGELFFGEGSRLTVL.

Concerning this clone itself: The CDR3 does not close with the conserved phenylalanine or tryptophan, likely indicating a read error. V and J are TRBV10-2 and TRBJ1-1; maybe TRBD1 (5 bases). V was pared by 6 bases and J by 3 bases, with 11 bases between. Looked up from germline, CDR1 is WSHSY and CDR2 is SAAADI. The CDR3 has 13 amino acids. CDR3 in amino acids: CASRKRRDTEAFL. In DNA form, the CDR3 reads TGCGCCAGCAGAAAACGCAGGGACACTGAAGCTTTCCTT.

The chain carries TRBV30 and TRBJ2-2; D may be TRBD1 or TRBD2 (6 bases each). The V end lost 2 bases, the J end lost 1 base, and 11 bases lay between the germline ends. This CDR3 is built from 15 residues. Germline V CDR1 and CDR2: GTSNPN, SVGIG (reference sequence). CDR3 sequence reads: CAWSRGQLNTGELFF. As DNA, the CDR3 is TGTGCCTGGAGTCGGGGGCAGCTGAACACCGGGGAGCTGTTTTTT.

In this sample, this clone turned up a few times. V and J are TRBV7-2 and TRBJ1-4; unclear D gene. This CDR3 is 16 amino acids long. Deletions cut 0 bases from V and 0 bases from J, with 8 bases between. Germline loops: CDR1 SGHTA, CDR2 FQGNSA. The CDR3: CASSLAGMATNEKLFF. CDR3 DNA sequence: TGTGCCAGCAGCTTAGCGGGGATGGCAACTAATGAAAAACTGTTTTTT.

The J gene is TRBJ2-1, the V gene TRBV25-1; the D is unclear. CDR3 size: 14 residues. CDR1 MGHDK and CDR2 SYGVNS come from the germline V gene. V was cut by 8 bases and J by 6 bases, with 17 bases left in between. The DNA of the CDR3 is TGTGCCAGCGGCGAGACCTGGGTACGCAATGAGCAGTTCTTC. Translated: CASGETWVRNEQFF.

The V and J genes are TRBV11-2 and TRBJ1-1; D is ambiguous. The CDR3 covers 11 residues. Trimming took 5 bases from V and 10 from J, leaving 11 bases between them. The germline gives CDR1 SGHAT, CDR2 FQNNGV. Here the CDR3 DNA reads TGTGCCAGCAGCCCTAAGGGCGGAGCTTTCTTT. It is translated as CASSPKGGAFF. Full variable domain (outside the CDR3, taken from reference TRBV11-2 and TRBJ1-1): EAGVAQSPRYKIIEKRQSVAFWCNPISGHATLYWYQQILGQGPKLLIQFQNNGVVDDSQLPKDRFSAERLKGVDSTLKIQPAKLEDSAVYLCASSPKGGAFFGQGTRLTVV.

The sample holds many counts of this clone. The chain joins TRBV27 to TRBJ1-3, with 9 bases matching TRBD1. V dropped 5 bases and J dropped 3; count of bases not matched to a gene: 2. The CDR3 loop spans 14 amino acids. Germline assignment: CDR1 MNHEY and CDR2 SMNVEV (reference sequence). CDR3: CASSRDRDGNTIYF. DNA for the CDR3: TGTGCCAGCAGTCGGGACAGGGATGGAAACACCATATATTTT.

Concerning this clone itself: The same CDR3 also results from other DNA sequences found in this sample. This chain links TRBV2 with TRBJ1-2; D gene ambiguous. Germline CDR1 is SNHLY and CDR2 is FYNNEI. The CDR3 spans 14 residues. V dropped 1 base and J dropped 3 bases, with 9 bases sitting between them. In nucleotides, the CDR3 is TGTGCCAGCAGTGAAGGGACGGGGTACTATGGCTACACCTTC. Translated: CASSEGTGYYGYTF. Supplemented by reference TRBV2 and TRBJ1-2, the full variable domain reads EPEVTQTPSHQVTQMGQEVILRCVPISNHLYFYWYRQILGQKVEFLVSFYNNEISEKSEIFDDQFSVERPDGSNFTLKIRSTKLEDSAMYFCASSEGTGYYGYTFGSGTRLTVV.

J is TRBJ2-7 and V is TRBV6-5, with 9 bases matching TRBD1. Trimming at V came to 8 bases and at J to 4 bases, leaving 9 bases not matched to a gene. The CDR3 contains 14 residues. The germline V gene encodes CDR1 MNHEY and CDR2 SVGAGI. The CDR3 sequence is CASGMGQGTYEQYF. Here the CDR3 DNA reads TGTGCCAGCGGCATGGGACAGGGCACGTACGAGCAGTACTTC.

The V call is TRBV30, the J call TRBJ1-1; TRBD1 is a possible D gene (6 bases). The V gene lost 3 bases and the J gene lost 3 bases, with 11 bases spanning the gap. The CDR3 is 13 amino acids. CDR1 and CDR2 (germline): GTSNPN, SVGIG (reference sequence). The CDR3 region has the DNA TGTGCCTGGAGGCATACAGGGTACACTGAAGCTTTCTTT. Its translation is CAWRHTGYTEAFF.

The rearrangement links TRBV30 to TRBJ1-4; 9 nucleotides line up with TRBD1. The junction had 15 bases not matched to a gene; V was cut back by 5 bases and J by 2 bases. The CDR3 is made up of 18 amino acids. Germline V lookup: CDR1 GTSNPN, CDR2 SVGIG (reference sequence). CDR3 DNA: TGTGCCTGGGGGGCCGGGACAGGGTTTTTTGCGACTAATGAAAAACTGTTTTTT. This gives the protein CAWGAGTGFFATNEKLFF.

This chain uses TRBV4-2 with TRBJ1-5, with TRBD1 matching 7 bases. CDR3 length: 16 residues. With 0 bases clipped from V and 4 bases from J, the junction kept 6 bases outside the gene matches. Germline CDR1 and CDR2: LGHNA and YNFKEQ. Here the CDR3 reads CASSQDLGDRNQPQHF. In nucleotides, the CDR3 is TGTGCCAGCAGCCAAGATCTTGGGGACAGAAATCAGCCCCAGCATTTT.

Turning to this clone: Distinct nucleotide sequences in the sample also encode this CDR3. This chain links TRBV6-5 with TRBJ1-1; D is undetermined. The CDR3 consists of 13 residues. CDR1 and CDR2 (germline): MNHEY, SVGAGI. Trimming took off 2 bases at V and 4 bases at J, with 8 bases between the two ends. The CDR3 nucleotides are TGTGCCAGCAGTTACCGGGGAGGCACTGAAGCTTTCTTT. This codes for CASSYRGGTEAFF.

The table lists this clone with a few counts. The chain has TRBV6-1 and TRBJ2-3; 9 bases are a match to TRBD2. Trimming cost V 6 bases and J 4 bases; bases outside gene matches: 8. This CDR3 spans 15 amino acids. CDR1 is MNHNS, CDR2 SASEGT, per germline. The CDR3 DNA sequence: TGTGCCAGCAGAGAACATAGCGGGGGCGCAGATACGCAGTATTTT. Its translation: CASREHSGGADTQYF.

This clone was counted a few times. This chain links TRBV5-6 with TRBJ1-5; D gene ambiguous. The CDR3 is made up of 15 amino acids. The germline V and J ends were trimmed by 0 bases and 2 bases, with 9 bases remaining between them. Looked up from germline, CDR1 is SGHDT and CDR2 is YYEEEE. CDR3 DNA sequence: TGTGCCAGCAGCTTGGGACGGTCGGGCAATCAGCCCCAGCATTTT. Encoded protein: CASSLGRSGNQPQHF.

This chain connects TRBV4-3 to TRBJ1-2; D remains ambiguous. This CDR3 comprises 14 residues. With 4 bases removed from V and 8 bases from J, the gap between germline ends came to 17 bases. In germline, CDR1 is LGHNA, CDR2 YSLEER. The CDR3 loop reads CASSRTAGERGYTF. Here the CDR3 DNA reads TGCGCCAGCAGCCGAACCGCCGGGGAGCGGGGCTACACCTTC.

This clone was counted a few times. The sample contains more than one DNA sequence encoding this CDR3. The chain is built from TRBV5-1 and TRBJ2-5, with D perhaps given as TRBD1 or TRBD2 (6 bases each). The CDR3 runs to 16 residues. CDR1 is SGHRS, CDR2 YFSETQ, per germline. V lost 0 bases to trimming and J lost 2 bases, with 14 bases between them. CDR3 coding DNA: TGCGCCAGCAGCTTGGGTGGGGGGCGAGGTCAAGAGACCCAGTACTTC. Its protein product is CASSLGGGRGQETQYF.

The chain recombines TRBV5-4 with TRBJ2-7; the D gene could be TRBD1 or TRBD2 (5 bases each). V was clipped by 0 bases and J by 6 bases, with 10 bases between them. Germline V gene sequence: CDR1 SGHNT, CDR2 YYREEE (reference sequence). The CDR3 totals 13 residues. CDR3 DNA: TGTGCCAGCAGCTTGGCCGGGACCCCCGAGCAGTACTTC. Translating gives CASSLAGTPEQYF.

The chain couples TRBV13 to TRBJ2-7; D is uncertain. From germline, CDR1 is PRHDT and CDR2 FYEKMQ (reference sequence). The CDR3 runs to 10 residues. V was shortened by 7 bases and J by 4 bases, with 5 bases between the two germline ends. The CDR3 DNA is TGTGCCAGCATCAGTTACGAGCAGTACTTC. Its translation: CASISYEQYF.

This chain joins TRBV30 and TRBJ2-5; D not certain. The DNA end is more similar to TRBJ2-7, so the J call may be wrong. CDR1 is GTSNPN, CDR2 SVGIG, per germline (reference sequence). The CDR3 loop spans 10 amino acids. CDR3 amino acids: CAWSQDEQYF. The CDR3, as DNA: TGTGCCTGGAGTCAGGACGAGCAGTACTTC.